Below, one T cell receptor beta chain is given with its context. Its specificity is not known. This CDR3 comprises 18 residues. Germline assignment: CDR1 SEHNR and CDR2 FQNEAQ (reference sequence). V was clipped by 5 bases and J by 0 bases, with 22 bases between them. This sample stems from a study of regulatory dendritic cells for organ transplantation. Findings and limits, study-wide: Memory CD8+ T cells were the most oligoclonal; naive cells were highly diverse.

Clones were sequenced by immunoSEQ multiplex PCR, and TCRdb holds only the in-frame ones, with some missing. Here the sample spans tens of thousands of clones, more than 65% being singletons. This clonotype was sampled from a human donor in good health. The sample was naive CD8+ T cells from blood. The subset was: CD45RA+ naive T cells. The V gene is TRBV7-9, the J gene TRBJ1-2; D not certain. The CDR3 is CASSADPGSGGANYGYTF. In nucleotides, the CDR3 is TGTGCCAGCAGCGCAGACCCCGGGAGCGGCGGAGCTAACTATGGCTACACCTTC.